This T cell receptor (beta chain) was profiled in a study of PD-L1 blockade in urothelial cancer. Study-wide background: Analyzed time points were 3 weeks (second dose) and 6 weeks after therapy began.

The study's findings and limits: Durable-benefit patients had greater expansion of tumor-associated blood clones at 3 weeks.

Time point denoted: peripheral blood 6 weeks after treatment start. Each patient presented with locally advanced or metastatic urothelial carcinoma. Germline CDR1 reads SEHNR; CDR2 reads FQNEAQ (reference sequence). This CDR3 is built from 15 residues. Trimming took off 2 bases at V and 3 bases at J, with 10 bases between the two ends. Notes on this clone: Antigen unknown.

What went into each PCR as a spike was synthetic TCR analog templates. Data came from immunoSEQ multiplex PCR; TCRdb stores just in-frame clones and leaves some out. The table shows about 120,000 clones, with around 89% occurring only once. The rearrangement uses TRBV7-9 and TRBJ1-4; a weak D match, TRBD1 (5 bases). This specimen consisted of PBMCs, obtained around atezolizumab (anti-PD-L1) treatment. This clonotype was obtained from a man in his fifties or sixties with urothelial cancer. In DNA, the CDR3 is TGTGCCAGCAGCTTAAGGAGGGACTCTAATGAAAAACTGTTTTTT. This sequence encodes CASSLRRDSNEKLFF.